This T cell receptor (beta chain) was retrieved from a study of T cell responses to AZD1222 COVID-19 vaccine. Germline lookup yields CDR1 DFQATT and CDR2 SNEGSKA (reference sequence). Trimming pared 4 bases from V and 4 bases from J, leaving 7 bases between. The CDR3 contains 11 residues. Overall study findings and caveats: After the peak T cell response, and only then, were repertoires sampled. Once two AZD1222 doses were given, Spike-specific TCR breadth and depth went up. The study identified only 6 or 7 AZD1222 recipients as seropositive at baseline. Most donors were white British and more were female, and clonal diversity was possibly underestimated.

With respect to this clone: Its antigen is not identified.

TCRdb keeps only in-frame clones here, not all; method: immunoSEQ multiplex PCR. The sample carries around 110,000 clones, about 90% recorded once. The chain links TRBV20-1 to TRBJ1-1; TRBD1 might be the D (5 bases). The material was peripheral blood, obtained on day 0 of AZD1222 vaccination. This receptor was obtained from an adult in good health. The CDR3 DNA reads TGCAGTGCTACCCAGGGCACTGAAGCTTTCTTT. It translates to CSATQGTEAFF.